Sequencing of this T cell receptor (beta chain) was carried out in a study of OX40 agonist ivuxolimab in advanced cancers. Study-level information: Cohort: 65% to 90% men, mean age roughly 60, aged about 23 to 79.

A remark on this clone: The antigen remains unidentified.

The germline gives CDR1 SNHLY, CDR2 FYNNEI. V shed 6 bases and J shed 3 bases, with 17 bases lying between them. The CDR3 extends over 15 amino acids. Clones were sequenced by immunoSEQ multiplex PCR, and TCRdb holds only the in-frame ones, with some missing. The sample has around 110,000 clones, 90% seen once. Notes on the study in general: Clonal expansion by week 6 occurred in CD4+ and CD8+ blood T cells (at 0.1 to 3.0 mg/kg). Also showing low normalized T-cell clonal expansion were some of the nonresponders.

Systemic immunosuppression or autoimmune disease history was grounds to exclude patients. This TCR was recovered from an adult with an advanced solid tumor such as melanoma, head and neck, liver or kidney cancer. The sample consisted of CD4+ or CD8+ T cells sorted from blood, taken in a trial of the OX40 agonist ivuxolimab. The chain recombines TRBV2 with TRBJ1-1; tentative D call: TRBD1 (5 bases). Here the CDR3 reads CASSLPSLGDTEAFF. In nucleotides, the CDR3 is TGTGCCAGCAGCCTACCGAGTTTAGGGGACACTGAAGCTTTCTTT.